This TCR beta chain was identified in a study of T cells in Graves' hyperthyroidism and ophthalmopathy. Study-level points and caveats: Most thyroid clonotypes expanded above 0.001 were also detected in blood. Researchers report that a 13 V-J model separated ophthalmopathy from stable hyperthyroidism.

TCR beta CDR3 region amplification was performed from RNA transcripts. First-round RT-PCR targeting the TCR CDR3 was performed with the HTBI primer set. TCRdb reprocessed the multiplex PCR reads via MiXCR and lists one record per CDR3 protein. The profile shows a few hundred thousand distinct CDR3 sequences, 15% to 19% of them singletons. This clonotype was observed at least ten times. The antigen is undetermined. For Graves' hyperthyroidism to be stable, ophthalmopathy could not progress within 18 months. Reasons for excluding patients were uncontrolled infection, other autoimmune disease, pregnancy or lactation. The sample comprised blood. This TCR came from a woman between 25 and 40 years old with Graves' hyperthyroidism.

CDR3 residues: CASMRLAAGETQYF. DNA for the CDR3: TGTGCCAGCATGAGACTAGCGGCGGGGGAGACCCAGTACTTC. The chain joins TRBV2 to TRBJ2-5, with 9 bases matching TRBD2. The CDR3 loop spans 14 amino acids. V lost 7 bases, J lost 5 bases, and 8 bases stayed unmatched. CDR1 and CDR2 (germline): SNHLY, FYNNEI.